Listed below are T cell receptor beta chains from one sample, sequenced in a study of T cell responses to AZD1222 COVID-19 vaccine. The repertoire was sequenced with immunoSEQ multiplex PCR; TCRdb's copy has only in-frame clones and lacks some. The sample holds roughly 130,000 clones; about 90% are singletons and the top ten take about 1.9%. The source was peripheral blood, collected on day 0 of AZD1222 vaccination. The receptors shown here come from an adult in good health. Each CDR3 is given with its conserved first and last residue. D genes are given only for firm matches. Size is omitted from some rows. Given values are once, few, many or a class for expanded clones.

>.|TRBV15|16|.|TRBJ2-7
CATSRDGEDLPYEQYF
TGTGCCACCAGCAGAGATGGTGAGGACCTACCCTACGAGCAGTACTTC
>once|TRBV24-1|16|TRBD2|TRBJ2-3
CATSDPGTSGTDTQYF
TGTGCCACCAGTGATCCCGGGACTAGCGGCACAGATACGCAGTATTTT
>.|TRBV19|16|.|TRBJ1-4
CASSMRHVATNEKLFF
TGTGCCAGTAGTATGAGGCACGTTGCAACTAATGAAAAACTGTTTTTT
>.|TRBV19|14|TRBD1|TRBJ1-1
CASSPGQGRTEAFF
TGTGCCAGTAGTCCCGGACAGGGCCGAACTGAAGCTTTCTTT
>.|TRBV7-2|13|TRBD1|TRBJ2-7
CASSLTGTYEQYF
TGTGCCAGCAGCTTGACAGGGACCTACGAGCAGTACTTC
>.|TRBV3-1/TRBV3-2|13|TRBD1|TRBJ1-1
CASRGTGNTEAFF
TGTGCCAGCAGGGGGACAGGGAACACTGAAGCTTTCTTT
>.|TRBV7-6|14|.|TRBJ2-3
CASSPSGGPDTQYF
TGTGCCAGCAGTCCTTCGGGGGGCCCAGATACGCAGTATTTT
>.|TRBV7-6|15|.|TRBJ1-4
CASSLALEGFGKLFF
TGTGCCAGCAGCTTAGCATTAGAGGGGTTCGGAAAACTGTTTTTT
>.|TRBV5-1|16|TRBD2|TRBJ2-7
CASTNLGASGVREQYF
TGCGCCAGCACCAATCTGGGGGCTAGCGGGGTGAGAGAGCAGTACTTC
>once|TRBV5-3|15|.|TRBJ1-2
CARSLVGWGYYGYTF
TGTGCCAGAAGCTTGGTAGGTTGGGGATACTATGGCTACACCTTC
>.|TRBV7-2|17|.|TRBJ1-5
CASSLFPGSNSNQPQHF
TGTGCCAGCAGCTTATTCCCCGGGAGCAATAGCAATCAGCCCCAGCATTTT
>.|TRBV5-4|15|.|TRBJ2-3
CASSQRAGAGDTQYF
TGTGCCAGCAGCCAAAGGGCTGGCGCTGGAGATACGCAGTATTTT
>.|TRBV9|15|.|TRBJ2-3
CASSPRGGYTDTQYF
TGTGCCAGCAGCCCGCGCGGGGGCTACACAGATACGCAGTATTTT
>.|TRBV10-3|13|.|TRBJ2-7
CAIRGGQNYEQYF
TGTGCCATCAGAGGAGGACAGAACTACGAGCAGTACTTC
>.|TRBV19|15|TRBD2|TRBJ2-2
CASMRLAGNTGELFF
TGTGCCAGTATGCGACTAGCGGGAAACACCGGGGAGCTGTTTTTT
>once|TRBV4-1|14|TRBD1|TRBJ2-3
CASSLTGSTDTQYF
TGCGCCAGCAGCCTGACAGGGAGCACAGATACGCAGTATTTT
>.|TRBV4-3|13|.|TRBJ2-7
CASSQEQAYEQYF
TGCGCCAGCAGCCAAGAACAGGCATACGAGCAGTACTTC
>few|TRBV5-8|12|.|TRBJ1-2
CASSRIRYGYTF
TGTGCCAGCAGTCGAATTCGCTATGGCTACACCTTC
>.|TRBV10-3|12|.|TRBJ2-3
CAISSRDYTQYF
TGTGCCATCAGCTCCAGGGATTATACGCAGTATTTT
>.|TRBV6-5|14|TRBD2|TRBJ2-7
CASRNLAGTYEQYF
TGTGCCAGCAGGAACCTAGCGGGGACCTACGAGCAGTACTTC
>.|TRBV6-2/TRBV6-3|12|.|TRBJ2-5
CASSYRAETQYF
TGTGCCAGCAGTTACCGCGCCGAGACCCAGTACTTC
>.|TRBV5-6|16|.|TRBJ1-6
CASSAGLGELDSPLHF
TGTGCCAGCAGCGCCGGATTGGGTGAGCTAGATTCACCCCTCCACTTT
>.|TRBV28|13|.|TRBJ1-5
CASSLELDQPQHF
TGTGCCAGCAGTTTAGAGTTAGATCAGCCCCAGCATTTT
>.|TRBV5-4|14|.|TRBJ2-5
CASSLWGLQETQYF
TGTGCCAGCAGCTTGTGGGGGCTTCAAGAGACCCAGTACTTC
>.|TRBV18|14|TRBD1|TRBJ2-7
CASSRDRAAYEQYF
TGTGCCAGCTCGCGGGACAGGGCCGCCTACGAGCAGTACTTC
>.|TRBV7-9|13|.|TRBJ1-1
CASSLEANTEAFF
TGTGCCAGCAGCCTGGAGGCGAACACTGAAGCTTTCTTT
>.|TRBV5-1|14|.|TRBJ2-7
CASSLVHISYEQYF
TGCGCCAGCAGCTTGGTACATATCTCCTACGAGCAGTACTTC
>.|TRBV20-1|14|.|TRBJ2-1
CSASLNLPYNEQFF
TGCAGTGCTAGTTTAAATCTCCCCTACAATGAGCAGTTCTTC
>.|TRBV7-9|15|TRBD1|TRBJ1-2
CASSIRTGNNYGYTF
TGTGCCAGCAGCATTAGGACAGGAAATAACTATGGCTACACCTTC
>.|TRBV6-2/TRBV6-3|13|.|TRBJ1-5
CASSWTGNQPQHF
TGTGCCAGCAGTTGGACGGGAAATCAGCCCCAGCATTTT
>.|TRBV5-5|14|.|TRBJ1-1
CASSLGRSNTEAFF
TGTGCCAGCAGCTTGGGGCGGTCGAACACTGAAGCTTTCTTT
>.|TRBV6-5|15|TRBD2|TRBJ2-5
CASSRLAGGRETQYF
TGTGCCAGCAGCAGACTAGCGGGGGGGCGAGAGACCCAGTACTTC
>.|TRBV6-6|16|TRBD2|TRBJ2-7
CASSRFSGALSYEQYF
TGTGCCAGCAGTCGATTTAGCGGGGCCTTATCCTACGAGCAGTACTTC
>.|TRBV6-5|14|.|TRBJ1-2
CASSRTRQADGYTF
TGTGCCAGCAGTAGAACGAGACAGGCCGATGGCTACACCTTC
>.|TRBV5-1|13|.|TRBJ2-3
CASGDGGSDTQYF
TGCGCCAGCGGGGATGGGGGGTCAGATACGCAGTATTTT
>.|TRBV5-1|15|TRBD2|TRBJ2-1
CASSLELAGHNEQFF
TGCGCCAGCAGCTTGGAACTAGCGGGACACAATGAGCAGTTCTTC
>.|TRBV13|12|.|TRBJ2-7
CASSSGRHEQYF
TGTGCCAGCAGCTCGGGACGGCACGAGCAGTACTTC
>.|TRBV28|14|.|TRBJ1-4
CASSRDLLIGKLFF
TGTGCCAGCAGCCGGGACCTACTGATTGGGAAACTGTTTTTT
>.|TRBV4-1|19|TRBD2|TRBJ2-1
CASSGGLAGAIPSYNEQFF
TGCGCCAGCAGCGGCGGACTAGCGGGGGCCATTCCCTCCTACAATGAGCAGTTCTTC
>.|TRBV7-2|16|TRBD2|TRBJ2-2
CASSLRLAGGSGELFF
TGTGCCAGCAGCTTACGGCTAGCGGGGGGGAGCGGGGAGCTGTTTTTT
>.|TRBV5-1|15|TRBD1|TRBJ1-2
CASSIGGQRAYGYTF
TGCGCCAGCAGCATAGGGGGACAGCGGGCATATGGCTACACCTTC
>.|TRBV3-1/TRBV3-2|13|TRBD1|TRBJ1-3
CASRAGQGYTIYF
TGTGCCAGCAGGGCCGGACAGGGATACACCATATATTTT
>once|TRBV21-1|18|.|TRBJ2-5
CASSKEGFLAPYKETQYF
TGTGCCAGCAGCAAAGAGGGGTTTCTAGCGCCCTATAAAGAGACCCAGTACTTC
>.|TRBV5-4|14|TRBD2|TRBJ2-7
CASSLRGGSYEQYF
TGTGCCAGCAGCTTACGGGGGGGCTCCTACGAGCAGTACTTC
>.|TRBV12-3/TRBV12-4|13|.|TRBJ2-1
CASTGLSGNEQFF
TGTGCCAGCACCGGACTCTCCGGGAATGAGCAGTTCTTC
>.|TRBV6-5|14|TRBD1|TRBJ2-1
CASRPGQEYNEQFF
TGTGCCAGCCGTCCGGGACAGGAGTACAATGAGCAGTTCTTC
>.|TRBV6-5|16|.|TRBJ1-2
CASSYSGAPSNYGYTF
TGTGCCAGCAGTTACTCCGGAGCCCCCTCTAACTATGGCTACACCTTC
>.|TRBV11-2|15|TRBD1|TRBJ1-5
CASSSGQAADQPQHF
TGTGCCAGCAGCTCCGGACAGGCCGCCGATCAGCCCCAGCATTTT
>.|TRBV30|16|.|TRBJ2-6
CAWRALGLSGANVLTF
TGTGCCTGGAGGGCCCTAGGCCTCTCTGGGGCCAACGTCCTGACTTTC
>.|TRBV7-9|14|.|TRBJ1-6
CASSLAGGGSPLHF
TGTGCCAGCAGCTTAGCGGGGGGTGGTTCACCCCTCCACTTT
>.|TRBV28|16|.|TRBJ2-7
CASSLWPGQGNYEQYF
TGTGCCAGCAGTTTATGGCCGGGTCAGGGGAACTACGAGCAGTACTTC
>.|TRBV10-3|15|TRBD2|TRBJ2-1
CAISSPGGRYNEQFF
TGTGCCATCAGTTCGCCGGGGGGGCGATACAATGAGCAGTTCTTC
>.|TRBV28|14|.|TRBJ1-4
CASSEGGPNEKLFF
TGTGCCAGTTCTGAGGGGGGTCCTAATGAAAAACTGTTTTTT
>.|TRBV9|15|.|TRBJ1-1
CASSVAFQGSTEAFF
TGTGCCAGCAGCGTAGCTTTTCAGGGGTCGACTGAAGCTTTCTTT
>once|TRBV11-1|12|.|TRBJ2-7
CASSLEIYEQYF
TGTGCCAGCAGCTTAGAGATTTACGAGCAGTACTTC